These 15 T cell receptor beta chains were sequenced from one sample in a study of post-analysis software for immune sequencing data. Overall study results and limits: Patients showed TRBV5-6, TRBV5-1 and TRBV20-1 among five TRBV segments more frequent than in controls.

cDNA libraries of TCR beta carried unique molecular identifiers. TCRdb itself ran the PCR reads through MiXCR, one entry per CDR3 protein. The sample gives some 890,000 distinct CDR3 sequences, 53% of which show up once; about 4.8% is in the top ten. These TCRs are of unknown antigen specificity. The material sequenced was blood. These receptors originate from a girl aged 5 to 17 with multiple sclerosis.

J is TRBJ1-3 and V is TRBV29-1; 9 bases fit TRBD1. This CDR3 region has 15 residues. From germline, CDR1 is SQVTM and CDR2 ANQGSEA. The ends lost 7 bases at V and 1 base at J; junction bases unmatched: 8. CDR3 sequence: CSGSVGQGSGNTIYF. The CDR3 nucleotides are TGCAGCGGATCGGTAGGACAGGGGTCTGGAAACACCATATATTTT. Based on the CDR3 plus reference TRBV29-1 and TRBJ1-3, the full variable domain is SAVISQKPSRDICQRGTSLTIQCQVDSQVTMMFWYRQQPGQSLTLIATANQGSEATYESGFVIDKFPISRPNLTFSTLTVSNMSPEDSSIYLCSGSVGQGSGNTIYFGEGSWLTVV.

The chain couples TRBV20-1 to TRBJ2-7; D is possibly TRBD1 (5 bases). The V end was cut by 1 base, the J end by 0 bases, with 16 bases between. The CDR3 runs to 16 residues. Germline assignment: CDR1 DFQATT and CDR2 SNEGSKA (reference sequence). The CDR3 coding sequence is TGCAGTGCTAGAGCCTTTAGGCAGGGCAGCTCCTACGAGCAGTACTTC. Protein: CSARAFRQGSSYEQYF.

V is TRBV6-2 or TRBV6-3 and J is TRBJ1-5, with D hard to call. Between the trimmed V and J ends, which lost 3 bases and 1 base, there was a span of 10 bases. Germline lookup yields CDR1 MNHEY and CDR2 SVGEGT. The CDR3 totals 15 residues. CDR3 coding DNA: TGTGCCAGCAGTTATATGGGGATAAGCAATCAGCCCCAGCATTTT. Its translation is CASSYMGISNQPQHF.

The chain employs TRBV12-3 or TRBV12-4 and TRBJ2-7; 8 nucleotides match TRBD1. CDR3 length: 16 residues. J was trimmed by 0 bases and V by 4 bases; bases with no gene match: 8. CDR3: CASSSRQGRYSYEQYF. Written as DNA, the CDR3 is TGTGCCAGCAGTTCTCGACAGGGGCGGTACTCCTACGAGCAGTACTTC.

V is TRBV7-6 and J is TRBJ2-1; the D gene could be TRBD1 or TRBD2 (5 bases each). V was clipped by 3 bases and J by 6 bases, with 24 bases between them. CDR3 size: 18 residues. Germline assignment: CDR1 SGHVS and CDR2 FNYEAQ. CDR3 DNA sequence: TGTGCCAGCAGCTTTTACGGAGGCCTTATTCAGGGTGGCAATGAGCAGTTCTTC. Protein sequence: CASSFYGGLIQGGNEQFF.

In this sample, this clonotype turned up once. CDR3 residues: CSARKPLVSTYEQYF. As DNA, the CDR3 is TGCAGTGCTAGAAAACCCCTAGTCTCCACCTACGAGCAGTACTTC. The chain recombines TRBV20-1 with TRBJ2-5; D is unclear. The DNA end is a closer match to TRBJ2-7, so the J assignment may be wrong. Germline CDR1 DFQATT, CDR2 SNEGSKA (reference sequence). This CDR3 is 15 amino acids long.

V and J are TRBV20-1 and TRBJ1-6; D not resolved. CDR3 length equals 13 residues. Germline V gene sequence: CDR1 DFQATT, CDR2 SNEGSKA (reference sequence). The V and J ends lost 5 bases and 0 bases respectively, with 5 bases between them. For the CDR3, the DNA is TGCAGTGCTCGGAGCTCCTATAATTCACCCCTCCACTTT. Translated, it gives CSARSSYNSPLHF.

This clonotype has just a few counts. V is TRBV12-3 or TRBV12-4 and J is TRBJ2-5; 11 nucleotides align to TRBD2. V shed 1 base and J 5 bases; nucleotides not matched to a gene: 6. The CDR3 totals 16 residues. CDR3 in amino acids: CASSLGLAGGAETQYF. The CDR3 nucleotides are TGTGCCAGCAGTTTAGGTCTAGCGGGAGGAGCCGAGACCCAGTACTTC.

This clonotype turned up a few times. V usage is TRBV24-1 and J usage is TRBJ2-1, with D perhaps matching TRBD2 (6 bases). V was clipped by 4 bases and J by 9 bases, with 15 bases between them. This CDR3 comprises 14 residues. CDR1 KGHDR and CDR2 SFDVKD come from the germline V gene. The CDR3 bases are TGTGCCACCAGTGACCCAGCGGGTACGAGTGAGCAGTTCTTC. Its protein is CATSDPAGTSEQFF.

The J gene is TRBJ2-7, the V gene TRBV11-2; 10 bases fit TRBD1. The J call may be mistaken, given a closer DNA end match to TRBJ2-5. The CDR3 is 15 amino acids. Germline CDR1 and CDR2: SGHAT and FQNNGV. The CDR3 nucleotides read TGTGCCAGCAGCTTAGGGACAGGGGGGACGGAGACCCAGTACTTC. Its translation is CASSLGTGGTETQYF.

CDR3 coding DNA: TGTGCCAGCAGCTTAGGCGGAGGGGTGGAAGAGCAGTACTTC. It translates to CASSLGGGVEEQYF. The rearrangement joins TRBV7-9 to TRBJ2-7; D might be TRBD2 (6 bases). Between the trimmed V and J ends, which lost 1 base and 7 bases, there was a span of 14 bases. The germline V gene has CDR1 SEHNR and CDR2 FQNEAQ (reference sequence). The CDR3 is 14 residues long.

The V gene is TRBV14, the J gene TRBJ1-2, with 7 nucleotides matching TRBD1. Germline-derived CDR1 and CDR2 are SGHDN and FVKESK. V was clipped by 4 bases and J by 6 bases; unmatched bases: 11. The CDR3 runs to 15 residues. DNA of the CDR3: TGTGCCAGCAGCCCACGGGACAGAGAAGCCCATGGCTACACCTTC. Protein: CASSPRDREAHGYTF.

The CDR3 coding sequence is TGTGCCAGCATCAAAAACAGGGGGACAATGAACACTGAAGCTTTCTTT. It encodes CASIKNRGTMNTEAFF. The chain carries TRBV6-1 and TRBJ1-1, with TRBD1 matching 8 bases. The CDR3 consists of 16 residues. Unmatched junction bases numbered 10, after V lost 7 bases and J lost 0 bases. CDR1 is MNHNS and CDR2 is SASEGT in the germline V gene.

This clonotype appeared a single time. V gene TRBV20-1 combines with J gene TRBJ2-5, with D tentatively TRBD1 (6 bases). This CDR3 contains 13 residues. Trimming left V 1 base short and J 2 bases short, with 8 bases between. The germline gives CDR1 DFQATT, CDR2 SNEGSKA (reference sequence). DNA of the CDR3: TGCAGTGCTAGAGCGGACAGACAAGAGACCCAGTACTTC. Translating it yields CSARADRQETQYF.

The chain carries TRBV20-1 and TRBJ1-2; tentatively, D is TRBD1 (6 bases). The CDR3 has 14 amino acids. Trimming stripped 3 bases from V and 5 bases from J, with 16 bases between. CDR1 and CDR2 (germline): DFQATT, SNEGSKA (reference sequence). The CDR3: CSARGAGLSYGYTF. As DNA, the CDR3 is TGCAGTGCTAGGGGGGCAGGGTTATCTTATGGCTACACCTTC.